These 7 T cell receptor beta chains came from one sample sequenced in a study of control samples from healthy donors and cancer patients. Profiled with immunoSEQ multiplex PCR; TCRdb holds only in-frame clones, not every one. Seen here are 150,000 to 200,000 clones, around 90% observed once, and the top ten hold around 5.1%. The sequenced sample consisted of blood. Source of these receptors: a woman under 40 in good health.

The CDR3 DNA is TGTGCCAGCAGCGGTGGGACGGCCAAACGGCCCCAGCATTTT. It encodes CASSGGTAKRPQHF. The V and J genes are TRBV9 and TRBJ1-5; D may be TRBD1 (5 bases). The CDR3 extends over 14 amino acids. The germline gives CDR1 SGDLS, CDR2 YYNGEE. Deletions cut 3 bases from V and 9 bases from J, with 16 bases between.

This clone was seen just once. The rearrangement joins TRBV3-1 (or the pseudogene TRBV3-2) to TRBJ1-3, with TRBD1 matching 7 bases. CDR1 LGHDT and CDR2 YNNKEL come from the germline V gene (reference sequence). The CDR3 contains 16 residues. Germline trimming cut 4 bases from V and 0 bases from J; bases unmatched to any gene: 6. DNA for the CDR3: TGTGCCAGCAGCCCTCAAGGGGGCTACTCTGGAAACACCATATATTTT. This codes for CASSPQGGYSGNTIYF.

This clone was recorded once. The junction differs from germline at one of its ends, possibly a read error. The chain employs TRBV27 and TRBJ1-2; D possibly corresponds to TRBD1 (5 bases). Germline CDR1 and CDR2: MNHEY and SMNVEV (reference sequence). This CDR3 contains 17 residues. The CDR3, as DNA: TGTGCCAGCAGTTTGGGGGGAGGGGAGGCTTCTAACTATGGCCACACCTTC. It encodes CASSLGGGEASNYGHTF.

The genes are TRBV6-1 and TRBJ1-3, with D possibly matching TRBD1 (5 bases). The CDR3 has 14 residues. V was pared by 2 bases and J by 8 bases, with 13 bases between. Germline-derived CDR1 and CDR2 are MNHNS and SASEGT. DNA for the CDR3: TGTGCCAGCAGTGAATCCGTGGGGGGGTACACCATATATTTT. It specifies CASSESVGGYTIYF.

The J gene is TRBJ1-1, the V gene TRBV13; no reliable D call. The CDR3 is 16 residues long. Germline V gives CDR1 PRHDT, CDR2 FYEKMQ (reference sequence). The germline V and J ends were trimmed by 3 bases and 0 bases, with 14 bases remaining between them. CDR3 sequence (DNA): TGTGCCAGCAGCTTTAAGCAGGCCTTAATGAACACTGAAGCTTTCTTT. This translates into CASSFKQALMNTEAFF.

This clone was detected once. The chain links TRBV12-3 or TRBV12-4 to TRBJ2-1, with TRBD1 matching 10 bases. The CDR3 spans 12 residues. V trimming: 6 bases; J trimming: 12 bases; junction bases outside the gene matches: 5. The CDR3 spells CASRRDRGGQFF. The DNA of the CDR3 is TGTGCCAGCAGGAGGGACAGGGGAGGGCAGTTCTTC.

The chain employs TRBV29-1 and TRBJ1-2; no firm D call. This CDR3 has 11 residues. Germline V CDR1 and CDR2: SQVTM, ANQGSEA. Trimming removed 2 bases at V and 8 bases at J, with 9 bases between. CDR3 amino acids: CSVETGHGYTF. In DNA, the CDR3 is TGCAGCGTTGAAACCGGGCACGGCTACACCTTC.